Each of the 21 T cell receptor beta chains below was sequenced from the same sample in a study of blood T cell repertoires in COVID-19. TCRdb keeps only in-frame clones here, not all; method: immunoSEQ multiplex PCR. This table has about 200,000 clones, 85% to 90% appearing once. The sequenced sample was PBMCs or T cells enriched from blood (not recorded which). The receptors stem from a man younger than 40 who had recovered from COVID-19.

The CDR3 here is CASSSLVAGPELPHYGYTF. The CDR3 DNA is TGTGCCAGCAGTTCCCTGGTGGCAGGGCCGGAGCTTCCCCACTATGGCTACACCTTC. V usage is TRBV5-6 and J usage is TRBJ1-2, with D perhaps TRBD1 (5 bases). Germline assignment: CDR1 SGHDT and CDR2 YYEEEE. Trimming cost V 5 bases and J 3 bases, with 29 bases left between them. This CDR3 comprises 19 residues.

This chain joins TRBV30 and TRBJ2-7; possible D gene TRBD1, 5 bases. Germline assignment: CDR1 GTSNPN and CDR2 SVGIG (reference sequence). The CDR3 sequence is 11 residues long. V was clipped by 3 bases and J by 5 bases, with 8 bases between them. The CDR3 DNA follows: TGTGCCTGGAGCAGGGCTGACGAGCAGTACTTC. This codes for CAWSRADEQYF.

V usage is TRBV30 and J usage is TRBJ2-2; the match to TRBD1 covers 7 bases. Germline V gene sequence: CDR1 GTSNPN, CDR2 SVGIG (reference sequence). The CDR3 runs 15 residues. V lost 5 bases to trimming and J lost 2 bases; unmatched junction nucleotides: 8. The CDR3 coding sequence is TGTGCCTGGGCAGCACAGGGGCTCAACACCGGGGAGCTGTTTTTT. Protein product: CAWAAQGLNTGELFF.

The chain is built from TRBV29-1 and TRBJ2-1, with TRBD1 as a possible D gene (7 bases). The CDR3 length is 13 residues. Germline values: CDR1 SQVTM, CDR2 ANQGSEA. Trimming pared 4 bases from V and 8 bases from J, leaving 15 bases between. The CDR3 protein is CSVGGGGSDEQFF. CDR3 DNA: TGCAGCGTTGGTGGAGGGGGCTCGGATGAGCAGTTCTTC.

The chain joins TRBV7-8 to TRBJ1-1, with 8 bases identical to TRBD1. Trimming at V came to 2 bases and at J to 1 base, leaving 6 bases not matched to a gene. The V gene's germline CDR1 is SGHVS and CDR2 FQNEAQ. CDR3 length equals 16 residues. The CDR3 DNA is TGTGCCAGCAGCTTAAAGCGGGACAGGAGGAACACTGAAGCTTTCTTT. Translating gives CASSLKRDRRNTEAFF.

The chain uses TRBV9 and TRBJ2-2, with TRBD1 matching 9 bases. V was clipped by 0 bases and J by 7 bases; unmatched bases: 7. CDR1 and CDR2 (germline): SGDLS, YYNGEE. This CDR3 region has 16 residues. For the CDR3, the DNA is TGTGCCAGCAGCGTAGGGGACAGGGCGGTCCACGGGGAGCTGTTTTTT. The encoded protein is CASSVGDRAVHGELFF.

J is TRBJ1-2 and V is TRBV6-2 or TRBV6-3, with D unresolved. From germline, CDR1 is MNHEY and CDR2 SVGEGT. The CDR3 totals 15 residues. V was pared by 4 bases and J by 0 bases, with 12 bases between. The CDR3 spells CASSFIEFANYGYTF. The CDR3 DNA sequence: TGTGCCAGCAGTTTCATTGAGTTTGCTAACTATGGCTACACCTTC.

This chain uses TRBV27 with TRBJ2-7, with 8 bases fitting TRBD1. This CDR3 region has 14 residues. Trimming took 2 bases from V and 5 from J; bases not matched to a gene: 5. Germline V gene lookup returns CDR1 MNHEY and CDR2 SMNVEV (reference sequence). Here the CDR3 reads CASSLGQGINEQYF. Written as DNA, the CDR3 is TGTGCCAGCAGTTTAGGACAGGGAATCAACGAGCAGTACTTC.

This clone has a single count. The V call is TRBV28, the J call TRBJ2-6; a weak D match, TRBD1 (6 bases). V lost 5 bases and J lost 4, with 12 bases in between. Germline CDR1 and CDR2: MDHEN and SYDVKM. The CDR3 sequence is 15 residues long. The CDR3 region is CASSTTGLGANVLTF. In nucleotides, the CDR3 is TGTGCCAGCAGTACCACAGGGCTCGGGGCCAACGTCCTGACTTTC.

The chain joins TRBV10-2 to TRBJ1-2; D is undetermined. The germline CDR1 and CDR2 sequences are WSHSY and SAAADI. Trimming left V 3 bases short and J 4 bases short, with 15 bases between. The CDR3 consists of 15 residues. The CDR3 sequence: CASSDNLATSYGYTF. CDR3 bases: TGCGCCAGCAGTGATAATCTCGCTACGAGCTATGGCTACACCTTC.

This clone was counted a single time. The chain carries TRBV5-4 and TRBJ2-1; TRBD2 agrees at 8 bases. The CDR3 is 17 residues long. After removal of 4 bases from V and 4 bases from J, the junction contained 13 bases not matched to a gene. Germline V gene lookup returns CDR1 SGHNT and CDR2 YYREEE (reference sequence). The CDR3 DNA reads as TGTGCCAGCAGCCCCGAGGGGGGCGGGAGGCCGTACAATGAGCAGTTCTTC. It encodes CASSPEGGGRPYNEQFF.

V gene TRBV7-2 combines with J gene TRBJ2-1; 10 bases match TRBD2. V trimming: 5 bases; J trimming: 5 bases; junction bases outside the gene matches: 6. The length of the CDR3 is 15 residues. Germline CDR1 reads SGHTA; CDR2 reads FQGNSA. The CDR3: CASSLRTSGHNEQFF. The DNA for the CDR3 is TGTGCCAGCAGCCTTCGGACTAGCGGACACAATGAGCAGTTCTTC.

The gene calls are TRBV30 and TRBJ1-4; TRBD1 is a possible D gene (5 bases). Trimming shortened V by 4 bases and J by 4 bases, and 16 bases separated the two germline ends. The V gene's germline CDR1 is GTSNPN and CDR2 SVGIG (reference sequence). This CDR3 is 15 amino acids long. The CDR3 region has the DNA TGTGCCTGGAACACCATACGGGGACTTAATGAAAAACTGTTTTTT. Its translation is CAWNTIRGLNEKLFF.

V and J are TRBV5-4 and TRBJ2-5; no clear D. Trimming removed 5 bases from V and 1 base from J, with 18 bases in between. The germline V gene encodes CDR1 SGHNT and CDR2 YYREEE (reference sequence). The CDR3 consists of 16 residues. The CDR3 DNA follows: TGTGCCAGCAGTGGGTCAGGAACAGCCACCCAAGAGACCCAGTACTTC. This encodes CASSGSGTATQETQYF.

The genes are TRBV4-1 and TRBJ2-7; 8 bases are shared with TRBD1. Germline V gives CDR1 MGHRA, CDR2 YSYEKL. J was trimmed by 4 bases and V by 0 bases; bases with no gene match: 5. The CDR3 sequence is 15 residues long. The CDR3 nucleotides read TGCGCCAGCAGCCAAGACAGGGGGCGAATATACGAGCAGTACTTC. As protein: CASSQDRGRIYEQYF.

V gene TRBV30 combines with J gene TRBJ2-7; D remains ambiguous. This CDR3 is built from 12 residues. The germline V and J ends were trimmed by 4 bases and 1 base, with 8 bases remaining between them. Germline-derived CDR1 and CDR2 are GTSNPN and SVGIG (reference sequence). CDR3 sequence (DNA): TGTGCCTGGAATTTCGGGTCCTACGAGCAGTACTTC. This gives the protein CAWNFGSYEQYF.

V gene TRBV3-1 (or the pseudogene TRBV3-2) combines with J gene TRBJ2-2; no clear D gene. Between the trimmed V and J ends, which lost 3 bases and 2 bases, there was a span of 4 bases. The V gene's germline CDR1 is LGHDT and CDR2 YNNKEL (reference sequence). This CDR3 has 13 residues. The CDR3 DNA reads as TGTGCCAGCAGCCACTTCAACACCGGGGAGCTGTTTTTT. Translation gives CASSHFNTGELFF.

V and J are TRBV3-1 (or the pseudogene TRBV3-2) and TRBJ2-1; D gene ambiguous. The CDR3 runs 17 residues. CDR1 is LGHDT and CDR2 is YNNKEL in the germline V gene (reference sequence). Trimming removed 3 bases at V and 0 bases at J, with 15 bases between. CDR3: CASSQIPTLSSYNEQFF. CDR3 DNA: TGTGCCAGCAGCCAGATCCCTACTTTGAGCTCCTACAATGAGCAGTTCTTC.

Details on this clone: Other nucleotide sequences in the sample specify the same CDR3. The gene calls are TRBV12-3 or TRBV12-4 and TRBJ1-1; D unclear. The CDR3 is made up of 13 amino acids. Between the trimmed V and J ends, which lost 3 bases and 2 bases, there was a span of 7 bases. This CDR3 reads CASSFGENTEAFF. For the CDR3, the DNA is TGTGCCAGCAGTTTCGGGGAAAACACTGAAGCTTTCTTT.

This chain joins TRBV24-1 and TRBJ2-7; D gene unclear. The CDR3 is 9 residues long. CDR1 is KGHDR, CDR2 SFDVKD, per germline. The V and J ends lost 7 bases and 7 bases respectively, with 4 bases between them. The CDR3 is CATRAEQYF. In DNA form, the CDR3 reads TGTGCCACCAGAGCAGAGCAGTACTTC.

The chain uses TRBV7-9 and TRBJ1-3, with D uncertain. The CDR3 covers 11 residues. Germline V lookup: CDR1 SEHNR, CDR2 FQNEAQ (reference sequence). The ends were cut back, 5 bases at V and 4 bases at J, with 3 bases in the middle. In nucleotides, the CDR3 is TGTGCCAGCAGCCAAGGAAACACCATATATTTT. Its translation is CASSQGNTIYF.